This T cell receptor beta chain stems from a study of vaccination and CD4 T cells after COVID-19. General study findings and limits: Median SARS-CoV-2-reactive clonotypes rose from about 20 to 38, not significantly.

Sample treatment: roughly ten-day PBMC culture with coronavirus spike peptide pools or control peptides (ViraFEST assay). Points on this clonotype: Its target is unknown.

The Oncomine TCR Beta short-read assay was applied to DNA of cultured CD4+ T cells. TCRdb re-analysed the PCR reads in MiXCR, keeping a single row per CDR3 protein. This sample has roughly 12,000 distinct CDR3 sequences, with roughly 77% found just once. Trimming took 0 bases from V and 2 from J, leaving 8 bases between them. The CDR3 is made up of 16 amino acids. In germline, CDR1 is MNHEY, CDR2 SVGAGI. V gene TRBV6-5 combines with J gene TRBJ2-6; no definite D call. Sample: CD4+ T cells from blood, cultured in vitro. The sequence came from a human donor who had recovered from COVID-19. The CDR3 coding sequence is TGTGCCAGCAGTTACTCTAAAGATACTGGGGCCAACGTCCTGACTTTC. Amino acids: CASSYSKDTGANVLTF.